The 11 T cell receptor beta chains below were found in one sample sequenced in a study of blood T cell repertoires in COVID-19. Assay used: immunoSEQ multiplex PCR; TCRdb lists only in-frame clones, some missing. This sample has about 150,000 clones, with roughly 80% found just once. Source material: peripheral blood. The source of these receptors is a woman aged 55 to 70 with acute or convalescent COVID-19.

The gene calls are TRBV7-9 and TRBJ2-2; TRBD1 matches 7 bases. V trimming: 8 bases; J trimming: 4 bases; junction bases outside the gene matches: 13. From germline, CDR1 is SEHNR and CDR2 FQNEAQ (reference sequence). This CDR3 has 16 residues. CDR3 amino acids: CASSSLGQRSTGELFF. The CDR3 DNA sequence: TGTGCCAGCTCCTCTCTGGGACAGCGAAGCACCGGGGAGCTGTTTTTT.

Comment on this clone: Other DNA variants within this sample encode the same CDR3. The chain's CDR3 is CASSLQGDYGYTF. The CDR3 DNA reads TGCGCCAGCAGCTTACAGGGAGACTATGGCTACACCTTC. The rearrangement uses TRBV5-1 and TRBJ1-2, with D perhaps TRBD1 (6 bases). Germline-derived CDR1 and CDR2 are SGHRS and YFSETQ. The V end was cut by 2 bases, the J end by 3 bases, with 8 bases between. This CDR3 is built from 13 residues.

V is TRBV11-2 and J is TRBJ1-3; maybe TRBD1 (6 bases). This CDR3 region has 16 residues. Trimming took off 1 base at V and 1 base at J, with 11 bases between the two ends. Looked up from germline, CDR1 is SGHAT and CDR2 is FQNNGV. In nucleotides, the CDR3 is TGTGCCAGCAGCTTAGGGATACAGGGATCTGGAAACACCATATATTTT. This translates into CASSLGIQGSGNTIYF.

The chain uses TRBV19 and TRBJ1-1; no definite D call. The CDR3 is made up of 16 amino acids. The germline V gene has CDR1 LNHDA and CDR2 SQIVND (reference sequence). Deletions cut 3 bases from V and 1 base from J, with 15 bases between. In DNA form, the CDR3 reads TGTGCCAGTAGTATTAGTGCCAGGAAGCAGAACACTGAAGCTTTCTTT. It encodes CASSISARKQNTEAFF.

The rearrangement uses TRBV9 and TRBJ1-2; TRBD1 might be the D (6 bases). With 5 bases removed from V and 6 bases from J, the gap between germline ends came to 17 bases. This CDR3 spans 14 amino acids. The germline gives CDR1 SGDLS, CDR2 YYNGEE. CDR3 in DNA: TGTGCCAGCAGGTCCAGCGGGGGGCTGCATGGCTACACCTTC. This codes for CASRSSGGLHGYTF.

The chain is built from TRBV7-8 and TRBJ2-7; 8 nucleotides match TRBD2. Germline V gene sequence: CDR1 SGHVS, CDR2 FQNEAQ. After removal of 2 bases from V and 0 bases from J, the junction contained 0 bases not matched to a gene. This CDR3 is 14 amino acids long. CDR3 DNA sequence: TGTGCCAGCAGCTTACTAGCGGGCTCCTACGAGCAGTACGTC. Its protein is CASSLLAGSYEQYV.

The chain's CDR3 is CATSPSGGAVGEQFF. CDR3 bases: TGTGCCACCTCCCCGAGCGGGGGGGCCGTAGGTGAGCAGTTCTTC. V and J are TRBV10-3 and TRBJ2-1, with 10 bases lining up with TRBD2. V was clipped by 10 bases and J by 9 bases; unmatched bases: 15. Germline assignment: CDR1 ENHRY and CDR2 SYGVKD. This CDR3 spans 15 amino acids.

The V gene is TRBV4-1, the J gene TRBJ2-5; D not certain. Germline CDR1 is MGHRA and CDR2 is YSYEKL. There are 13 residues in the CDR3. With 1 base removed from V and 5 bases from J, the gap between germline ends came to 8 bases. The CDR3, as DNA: TGCGCCAGCAGCCAAGCCGAGTGGGAGACCCAGTACTTC. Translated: CASSQAEWETQYF.

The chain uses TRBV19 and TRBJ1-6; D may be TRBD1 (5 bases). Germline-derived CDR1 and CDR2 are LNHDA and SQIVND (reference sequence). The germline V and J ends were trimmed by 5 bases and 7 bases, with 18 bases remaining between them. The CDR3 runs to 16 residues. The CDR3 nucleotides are TGTGCCAGTAGTGCTGACAGCCCCCTGAGGAATTCACCCCTCCACTTT. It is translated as CASSADSPLRNSPLHF.

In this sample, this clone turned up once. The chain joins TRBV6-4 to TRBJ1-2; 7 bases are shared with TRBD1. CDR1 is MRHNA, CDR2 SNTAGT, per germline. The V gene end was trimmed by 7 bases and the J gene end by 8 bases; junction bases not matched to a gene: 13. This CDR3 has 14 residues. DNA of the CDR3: TGTGCCAGCAACCCCTCCGGGACAGCGGGCGGCTACACCTTC. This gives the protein CASNPSGTAGGYTF.

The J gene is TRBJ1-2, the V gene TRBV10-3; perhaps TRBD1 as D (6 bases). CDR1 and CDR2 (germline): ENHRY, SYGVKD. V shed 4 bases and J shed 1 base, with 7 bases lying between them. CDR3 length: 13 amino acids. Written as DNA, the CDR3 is TGTGCCATCAGTGGACAGGTTAACTATGGCTACACCTTC. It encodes CAISGQVNYGYTF.